Listed here are 14 T cell receptor beta chains from one sample, sequenced in a study of T cell responses to AZD1222 COVID-19 vaccine. The protocol was immunoSEQ multiplex PCR, while the TCRdb copy is restricted to in-frame clones and leaves out a portion. The sample carries around 100,000 clones, roughly 89% recorded once. Sequences were derived from peripheral blood, sampled on day 0 of AZD1222 vaccination. Source of these receptors: an adult in good health.

The chain carries TRBV27 and TRBJ1-2; D not resolved. Trimming cost V 9 bases and J 5 bases, with 16 bases left between them. Germline lookup yields CDR1 MNHEY and CDR2 SMNVEV (reference sequence). This CDR3 is built from 13 residues. CDR3 sequence: CASGTYRVYGYTF. The CDR3 nucleotides read TGTGCCAGTGGAACATACCGCGTGTATGGCTACACCTTC.

V and J are TRBV27 and TRBJ1-1; the D gene is possibly TRBD1 (5 bases). Germline V gene data show CDR1 as MNHEY and CDR2 as SMNVEV (reference sequence). The CDR3 is 15 amino acids. The ends were cut back, 6 bases at V and 1 base at J, with 15 bases in the middle. The CDR3 nucleotides read TGTGCCAGCAGCTCCCGCGGGGCAAAGAACACTGAAGCTTTCTTT. It translates to CASSSRGAKNTEAFF.

This clone has a handful of counts. This chain joins TRBV7-2 and TRBJ2-1; 11 bases fit TRBD2. The CDR3 runs to 16 residues. V was clipped by 1 base and J by 12 bases; unmatched bases: 11. Germline values: CDR1 SGHTA, CDR2 FQGNSA. The CDR3 protein is CASSLEGTSGKHGQFF. The CDR3 DNA is TGTGCCAGCAGCTTAGAAGGGACTAGCGGCAAACACGGGCAGTTCTTC.

The V and J genes are TRBV6-4 and TRBJ2-2, with D hard to call. Per germline, CDR1 MRHNA and CDR2 SNTAGT. Trimming took off 5 bases at V and 1 base at J, with 8 bases between the two ends. The CDR3 is 14 residues long. The chain's CDR3 is CASSLGMNTGELFF. CDR3 DNA sequence: TGTGCCAGCAGTTTGGGAATGAACACCGGGGAGCTGTTTTTT.

The chain employs TRBV7-2 and TRBJ1-2, with D unresolved. The CDR3 has 16 amino acids. Trimming removed 0 bases from V and 5 bases from J, with 16 bases in between. CDR1 is SGHTA and CDR2 is FQGNSA in the germline V gene. The CDR3 nucleotides read TGTGCCAGCAGCTTAGCGGAGGCGAGGGTGCAATATGGCTACACCTTC. Protein product: CASSLAEARVQYGYTF.

This chain joins TRBV28 and TRBJ1-1, with TRBD1 matching 11 bases. The CDR3 sequence is 14 residues long. V shed 5 bases and J 9 bases; nucleotides not matched to a gene: 8. CDR1 and CDR2 from the germline V gene are MDHEN and SYDVKM. CDR3 amino acids: CASSGQGARMKAFF. CDR3 nucleotides: TGTGCCAGCAGTGGACAGGGGGCGCGTATGAAAGCTTTCTTT.

This clone was seen a single time. The chain couples TRBV5-4 to TRBJ2-7; TRBD1 agrees at 7 bases. CDR1 and CDR2 (germline): SGHNT, YYREEE (reference sequence). J lost 3 bases, V lost 3 bases, and 6 bases had no gene match. There are 14 residues in the CDR3. The CDR3 DNA reads as TGTGCCAGCAGCTGGGACAGTACAATCTACGAGCAGTACTTC. Translated: CASSWDSTIYEQYF.

The CDR3 sequence is CASHSLGGLIKGRAYNEQFF. In nucleotides, the CDR3 is TGTGCCAGCCACTCCCTAGGGGGACTAATTAAGGGGAGAGCCTACAATGAGCAGTTCTTC. The V and J genes are TRBV27 and TRBJ2-1; D possibly corresponds to TRBD2 (7 bases). V was clipped by 8 bases and J by 2 bases, with 31 bases between them. The CDR3 extends over 20 amino acids. Germline assignment: CDR1 MNHEY and CDR2 SMNVEV (reference sequence).

J is TRBJ1-2 and V is TRBV6-1; a possible D gene is TRBD1 (5 bases). The CDR3 loop spans 14 amino acids. V dropped 1 base and J dropped 8 bases, with 14 bases sitting between them. Germline V gene data show CDR1 as MNHNS and CDR2 as SASEGT. The CDR3 reads CASSEGVWDGGYTF. The CDR3, as DNA: TGTGCCAGCAGTGAAGGTGTGTGGGACGGGGGCTACACCTTC.

This rearrangement joins TRBV5-1 to TRBJ2-7; 9 bases line up with TRBD2. There are 16 residues in the CDR3. Germline loops: CDR1 SGHRS, CDR2 YFSETQ. With V trimmed by 0 bases and J by 6 bases, 10 bases remained unmatched. CDR3 amino acids: CASSLGLAGVAGEQYF. The CDR3 DNA sequence: TGCGCCAGCAGCTTGGGGTTAGCGGGAGTAGCAGGCGAGCAGTACTTC.

This chain connects TRBV4-2 to TRBJ1-2, with D perhaps TRBD1 (5 bases). The CDR3 contains 15 residues. Per the germline V gene, CDR1 is LGHNA and CDR2 is YNFKEQ. The V gene lost 0 bases and the J gene lost 4 bases, with 12 bases spanning the gap. This CDR3 is CASSQEATDFYGYTF. The CDR3 DNA reads TGTGCCAGCAGCCAAGAAGCGACAGATTTCTATGGCTACACCTTC.

This clone was counted a single time. This sequence joins TRBV5-8 and TRBJ1-5; perhaps TRBD1 as D (6 bases). The CDR3 spans 18 residues. The V gene's germline CDR1 is SGHTS and CDR2 YDEGEE. V was shortened by 4 bases and J by 0 bases, with 20 bases between the two germline ends. CDR3 DNA sequence: TGTGCCAGCAGCCTACCAGGGGAAACCTTCTATAGCAATCAGCCCCAGCATTTT. It is translated as CASSLPGETFYSNQPQHF.

The J gene is TRBJ1-3, the V gene TRBV27; perhaps TRBD1 as D (5 bases). V shed 5 bases and J shed 0 bases, with 17 bases lying between them. The germline gives CDR1 MNHEY, CDR2 SMNVEV (reference sequence). The CDR3 sequence is 17 residues long. CDR3 residues: CASSPRKGLPSGNTIYF. The CDR3 coding sequence is TGTGCCAGCAGTCCCCGGAAGGGACTCCCCTCTGGAAACACCATATATTTT.

This sequence joins TRBV9 and TRBJ1-2; tentative D call: TRBD1 (5 bases). Germline CDR1 and CDR2: SGDLS and YYNGEE. V was shortened by 4 bases and J by 0 bases, with 16 bases between the two germline ends. This CDR3 has 16 amino acids. CDR3 loop: CASSSIPPGPNYGYTF. The DNA for the CDR3 is TGTGCCAGCAGCTCAATACCGCCGGGGCCTAACTATGGCTACACCTTC.